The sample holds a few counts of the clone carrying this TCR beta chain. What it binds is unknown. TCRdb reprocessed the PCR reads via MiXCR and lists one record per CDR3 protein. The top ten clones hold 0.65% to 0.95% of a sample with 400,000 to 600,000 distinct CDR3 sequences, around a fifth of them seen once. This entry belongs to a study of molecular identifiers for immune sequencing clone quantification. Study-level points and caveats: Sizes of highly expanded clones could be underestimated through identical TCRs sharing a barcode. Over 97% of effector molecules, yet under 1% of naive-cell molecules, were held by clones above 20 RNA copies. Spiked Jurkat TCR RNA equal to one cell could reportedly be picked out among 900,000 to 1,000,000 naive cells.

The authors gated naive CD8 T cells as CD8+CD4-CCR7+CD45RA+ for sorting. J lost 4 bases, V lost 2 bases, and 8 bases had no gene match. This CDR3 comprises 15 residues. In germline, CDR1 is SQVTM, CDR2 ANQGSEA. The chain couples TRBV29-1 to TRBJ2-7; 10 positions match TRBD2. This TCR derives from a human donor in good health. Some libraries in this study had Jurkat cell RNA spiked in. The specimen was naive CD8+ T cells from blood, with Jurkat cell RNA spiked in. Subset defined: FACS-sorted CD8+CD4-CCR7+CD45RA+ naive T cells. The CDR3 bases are TGCAGCGTTGAATCCCTAGCGGGAGTCCCTTACGAGCAGTACTTC. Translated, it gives CSVESLAGVPYEQYF.